What follows describes a single T cell receptor (beta chain). Its specificity is not known. Subsequent to a culture period of about nine days, CD4+ T cells were isolated. This CDR3 region has 15 residues. With 6 bases clipped from V and 5 bases from J, the junction kept 7 bases outside the gene matches. Germline assignment: CDR1 SQVTM and CDR2 ANQGSEA. These data are taken from a study of vaccination effects on CD4 cells after COVID-19. Study results and limitations: New vaccine-induced clones were the main type among post-vaccine spike-reactive clones in convalescents.

Repertoires were generated with immunoSEQ multiplex PCR, while TCRdb's copy carries only in-frame clones and drops some. The sample shows approximately 46,000 clones, 60% to 80% of them seen only once. This chain connects TRBV29-1 to TRBJ2-2; 12 bases fit TRBD2. This material consisted of CD4+ T cells from PBMCs cultured without peptide, taken before COVID-19 vaccination. This TCR came from a human donor who had a prior SARS-CoV-2 infection. The CDR3 here is CSVMGLAGSTGELFF. CDR3 bases: TGCAGCGTCATGGGACTAGCGGGTAGTACCGGGGAGCTGTTTTTT.